Below are 12 T cell receptor beta chains sequenced from a single sample in a study of cytomegalovirus exposure and HLA in healthy donors. The study ran its PCR with 60 Vbeta and 13 Jbeta primers. TCRdb keeps only in-frame clones here, not all; method: immunoSEQ multiplex PCR. The sample comprises 150,000 to 200,000 clones, around 79% of which are singletons, and 2% to 3% rests with the top ten. Sequences were obtained from PBMCs. The receptors come from a woman in her 40s in good health and CMV-seropositive.

The sample holds one count of this clone. The V call is TRBV10-3, the J call TRBJ1-1; maybe TRBD1 (6 bases). Germline values: CDR1 ENHRY, CDR2 SYGVKD. The CDR3 totals 13 residues. With 3 bases removed from V and 11 bases from J, the gap between germline ends came to 16 bases. The CDR3 sequence is CAISEEGVTYAFF. In DNA, the CDR3 is TGTGCCATCAGTGAAGAGGGGGTCACGTATGCTTTCTTT.

The V call is TRBV10-2, the J call TRBJ1-1; D uncertain. CDR1 is WSHSY, CDR2 SAAADI, per germline. The CDR3 runs 14 residues. V lost 2 bases and J lost 1, with 8 bases in between. CDR3 bases: TGCGCCAGCAGTGAGGCCAGGCAGAACACTGAAGCTTTCTTT. It codes for CASSEARQNTEAFF.

This chain connects TRBV7-9 to TRBJ2-3; 7 bases align to TRBD2. Germline CDR1 SEHNR, CDR2 FQNEAQ (reference sequence). Trimming at V came to 2 bases and at J to 5 bases, leaving 7 bases not matched to a gene. This CDR3 comprises 15 residues. CDR3 sequence: CASSLKGGGKDTQYF. CDR3 bases: TGTGCCAGCAGCTTAAAGGGCGGGGGTAAAGATACGCAGTATTTT.

The chain uses TRBV28 and TRBJ1-5, with D perhaps matching TRBD1 (5 bases). Germline assignment: CDR1 MDHEN and CDR2 SYDVKM. The V end lost 5 bases, the J end lost 5 bases, and 10 bases lay between the germline ends. This CDR3 contains 13 residues. The CDR3 is CASSPDSYQPQHF. The CDR3 region has the DNA TGTGCCAGCAGTCCTGACAGCTATCAGCCCCAGCATTTT.

The chain has TRBV13 and TRBJ2-7; 10 bases are a match to TRBD2. J was trimmed by 3 bases and V by 5 bases; bases with no gene match: 7. Looked up from germline, CDR1 is PRHDT and CDR2 is FYEKMQ (reference sequence). The CDR3 is made up of 15 amino acids. The CDR3 DNA follows: TGTGCCAGCAGCCCTAAAGCGGGGGGGAGCTACGAGCAGTACTTC. Protein sequence: CASSPKAGGSYEQYF.

The chain uses TRBV4-1 and TRBJ2-3; 11 nucleotides match TRBD2. The germline V gene has CDR1 MGHRA and CDR2 YSYEKL. The CDR3 loop spans 16 amino acids. V lost 5 bases, J lost 4 bases, and 8 bases stayed unmatched. This CDR3 is CASSELAGAGPDTQYF. In DNA, the CDR3 is TGCGCCAGCAGCGAACTAGCGGGGGCGGGCCCAGATACGCAGTATTTT.

This clone was recorded only once. This chain uses TRBV29-1 with TRBJ2-3; 7 bases align to TRBD1. The germline gives CDR1 SQVTM, CDR2 ANQGSEA. J lost 4 bases, V lost 3 bases, and 10 bases had no gene match. This CDR3 is built from 15 residues. This CDR3 reads CSVDEGTVWADTQYF. CDR3 DNA: TGCAGCGTTGATGAGGGGACAGTCTGGGCAGATACGCAGTATTTT.

This chain connects TRBV5-1 to TRBJ2-7; no clear D gene. The CDR3 has 14 residues. Germline lookup yields CDR1 SGHRS and CDR2 YFSETQ. Trimming took 0 bases from V and 1 from J, leaving 8 bases between them. DNA for the CDR3: TGCGCCAGCAGCTTGGTACGGGTTTCCTACGAGCAGTACTTC. Translation: CASSLVRVSYEQYF.

The chain is built from TRBV2 and TRBJ1-2, with a possible D match to TRBD1 (5 bases). The germline V gene has CDR1 SNHLY and CDR2 FYNNEI. The CDR3 consists of 17 residues. Deletions cut 4 bases from V and 4 bases from J, with 22 bases between. The CDR3 coding sequence is TGTGCCAGCAGTGGGGACGGGGGTCTCAATCAGGTCTATGGCTACACCTTC. It codes for CASSGDGGLNQVYGYTF.

The chain combines TRBV5-1 with TRBJ2-1, with 7 positions matching TRBD2. Germline values: CDR1 SGHRS, CDR2 YFSETQ. With 0 bases clipped from V and 4 bases from J, the junction kept 4 bases outside the gene matches. This CDR3 is 15 amino acids long. CDR3: CASSLVLAEYNEQFF. Written as DNA, the CDR3 is TGCGCCAGCAGCTTGGTTCTAGCGGAGTACAATGAGCAGTTCTTC.

The chain joins TRBV5-7 to TRBJ2-7; TRBD1 agrees at 7 bases. TRBV5-7 is an open reading frame whose function is uncertain. This CDR3 is 15 amino acids long. Unmatched junction bases numbered 7, after V lost 4 bases and J lost 0 bases. CDR3 nucleotide sequence: TGTGCCAGCAGCGCCGGGACAGCCTCCTCCTACGAGCAGTACTTC. Translated, it gives CASSAGTASSYEQYF.

The chain recombines TRBV19 with TRBJ2-1, with a weak D call TRBD1 (5 bases). This CDR3 contains 15 residues. Germline CDR1 and CDR2: LNHDA and SQIVND (reference sequence). V was trimmed by 2 bases and J by 3 bases, leaving 11 bases between them. CDR3 protein: CASSIQGWSYNEQFF. In DNA form, the CDR3 reads TGTGCCAGTAGTATACAGGGTTGGAGCTACAATGAGCAGTTCTTC.